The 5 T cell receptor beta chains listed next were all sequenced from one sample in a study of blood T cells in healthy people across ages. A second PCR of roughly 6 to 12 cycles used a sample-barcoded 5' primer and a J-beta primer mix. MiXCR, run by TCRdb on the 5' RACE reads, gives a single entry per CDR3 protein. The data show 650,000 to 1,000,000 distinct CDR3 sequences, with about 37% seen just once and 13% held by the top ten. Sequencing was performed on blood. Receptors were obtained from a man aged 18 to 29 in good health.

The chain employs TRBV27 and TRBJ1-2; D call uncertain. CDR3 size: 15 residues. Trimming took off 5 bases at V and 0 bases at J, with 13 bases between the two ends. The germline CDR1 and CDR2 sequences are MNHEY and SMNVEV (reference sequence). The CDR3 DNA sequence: TGTGCCAGCAGTCCTCTCCAGTCACCTAACTATGGCTACACCTTC. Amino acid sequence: CASSPLQSPNYGYTF.

This CDR3 is CASSLYQGRWEKLFF. DNA of the CDR3: TGTGCCAGCAGTTTATATCAGGGGCGGTGGGAAAAACTGTTTTTT. The rearrangement uses TRBV28 and TRBJ1-4; possibly TRBD1 for D (6 bases). The CDR3 runs to 15 residues. V lost 1 base, J lost 8 bases, and 14 bases lay in between. Per germline, CDR1 MDHEN and CDR2 SYDVKM.

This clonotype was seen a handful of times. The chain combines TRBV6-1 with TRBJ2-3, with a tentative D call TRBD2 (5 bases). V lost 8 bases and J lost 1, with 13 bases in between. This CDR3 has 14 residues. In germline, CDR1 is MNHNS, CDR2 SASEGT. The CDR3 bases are TGTGCCAGCCGGGGTGGGTCGGGCACAGATACGCAGTATTTT. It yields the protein CASRGGSGTDTQYF.

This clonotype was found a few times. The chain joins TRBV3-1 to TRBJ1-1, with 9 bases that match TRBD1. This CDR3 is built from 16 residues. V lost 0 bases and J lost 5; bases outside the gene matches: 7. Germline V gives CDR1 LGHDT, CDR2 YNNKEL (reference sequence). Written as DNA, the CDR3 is TGTGCCAGCAGCCAAGAGTGGGTGACAGGGGGGACTGAAGCTTTCTTT. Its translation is CASSQEWVTGGTEAFF.

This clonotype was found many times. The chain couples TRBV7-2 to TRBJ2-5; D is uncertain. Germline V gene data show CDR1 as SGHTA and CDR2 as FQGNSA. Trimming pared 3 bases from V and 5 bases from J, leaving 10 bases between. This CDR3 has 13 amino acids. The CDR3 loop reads CASSLGSRETQYF. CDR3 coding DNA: TGTGCCAGCAGCTTGGGGTCGAGGGAGACCCAGTACTTC.